This T cell receptor beta chain was sequenced for a study of blood T cells in healthy people across ages. Then a second PCR, running roughly 7 to 11 cycles, was carried out with a sample-barcoded 5' primer and a J-beta primer mix. Each TCR beta cDNA got a 12-nucleotide random molecular identifier. TCRdb re-called the 5' RACE reads through MiXCR, storing one row per CDR3 protein. The profile shows about a million distinct CDR3 sequences, roughly 50% of them singletons. Each donor supplied approximately 10 milliliters of peripheral blood. This clonotype was counted only a few times. This sequence was found in a man aged 30-40 years in good health. The material sequenced was blood.

CDR3 amino acids: CASSLMSSYNEQFF. In DNA form, the CDR3 reads TGTGCCAGTTCCCTCATGAGCTCCTACAATGAGCAGTTCTTC. This chain links TRBV27 with TRBJ2-1; D ambiguous. Trimming stripped 9 bases from V and 0 bases from J, with 12 bases between. CDR3 length equals 14 residues. Germline CDR1 and CDR2: MNHEY and SMNVEV (reference sequence).